The 27 T cell receptor beta chains below come from one sample, sequenced in a study of T cell repertoires in cytomegalovirus infection. TCRdb reprocessed the reads via MiXCR and lists one record per CDR3 protein. Here the sample spans approximately 630,000 distinct CDR3 sequences, approximately 24% being singletons. The material sequenced was CD8+ T cells from PBMCs. The receptors stem from a human donor in good health (CMV status not recorded). Some clones in this sample may be carry-over from other donors' samples.

This clonotype was detected ten times or more. The chain recombines TRBV7-2 with TRBJ1-4; no reliable D call. The ends were cut back, 2 bases at V and 0 bases at J, with 13 bases in the middle. The CDR3 extends over 17 amino acids. In germline, CDR1 is SGHTA, CDR2 FQGNSA. CDR3 loop: CASSLSATMATNEKLFF. CDR3 nucleotide sequence: TGTGCCAGCAGCTTATCTGCCACTATGGCAACTAATGAAAAACTGTTTTTT.

A few counts support this clonotype. The chain joins TRBV7-9 to TRBJ2-5; D ambiguous. The ends were cut back, 5 bases at V and 5 bases at J, with 15 bases in the middle. The CDR3 loop spans 14 amino acids. CDR1 is SEHNR, CDR2 FQNEAQ, per germline (reference sequence). The CDR3 loop reads CASSPRESGETQYF. The CDR3 DNA reads as TGTGCCAGCAGCCCCCGAGAGTCCGGGGAGACCCAGTACTTC.

This chain links TRBV5-1 with TRBJ2-3, with 10 positions matching TRBD2. The CDR3 loop spans 15 amino acids. CDR1 is SGHRS, CDR2 YFSETQ, per germline. V was clipped by 0 bases and J by 7 bases; unmatched bases: 5. The CDR3 spells CASSLDVAGGYTQYF. DNA for the CDR3: TGCGCCAGCAGCTTGGATGTAGCGGGGGGTTATACGCAGTATTTT.

This clonotype was recorded at least ten times. The V gene is TRBV7-8, the J gene TRBJ2-1; 7 bases are a match to TRBD2. Germline V gives CDR1 SGHVS, CDR2 FQNEAQ. The length of the CDR3 is 12 residues. J was trimmed by 3 bases and V by 8 bases; bases with no gene match: 1. The CDR3 sequence: CASPGGYNEQFF. The DNA for the CDR3 is TGTGCCAGCCCGGGGGGCTACAATGAGCAGTTCTTC.

The gene calls are TRBV29-1 and TRBJ1-2; D is possibly TRBD1 (6 bases). This CDR3 is 12 amino acids long. The V and J ends lost 6 bases and 6 bases respectively, with 14 bases between them. Germline-derived CDR1 and CDR2 are SQVTM and ANQGSEA. The CDR3 is CSVPQGPNGYTF. DNA of the CDR3: TGCAGCGTCCCCCAGGGGCCCAATGGCTACACCTTC.

The V call is TRBV5-1, the J call TRBJ1-6, with a possible D match to TRBD1 (6 bases). The CDR3 covers 14 residues. V lost 6 bases, J lost 11 bases, and 18 bases lay in between. CDR1 is SGHRS, CDR2 YFSETQ, per germline. Written as DNA, the CDR3 is TGCGCCAGCACCTCCGGGGGCCACGGGCCACCCCTCCACTTT. Translated, it gives CASTSGGHGPPLHF.

This clonotype has a count of ten or more. CDR3 in amino acids: CASSLRRGGELFF. The DNA for the CDR3 is TGTGCCAGCAGCTTACGAAGGGGCGGGGAGCTGTTTTTT. This sequence joins TRBV7-8 and TRBJ2-2; possible D gene TRBD1, 5 bases. V lost 2 bases to trimming and J lost 7 bases, with 8 bases between them. Germline V gene sequence: CDR1 SGHVS, CDR2 FQNEAQ. This CDR3 has 13 residues.

V gene TRBV29-1 combines with J gene TRBJ1-2; no clear D gene. The CDR3 runs 13 residues. The germline gives CDR1 SQVTM, CDR2 ANQGSEA. With 4 bases removed from V and 3 bases from J, the gap between germline ends came to 12 bases. CDR3 DNA sequence: TGCAGCGTTGCAAAGGAGGGCGACTATGGCTACACCTTC. This translates into CSVAKEGDYGYTF. Full variable domain (outside the CDR3, taken from reference TRBV29-1 and TRBJ1-2): SAVISQKPSRDICQRGTSLTIQCQVDSQVTMMFWYRQQPGQSLTLIATANQGSEATYESGFVIDKFPISRPNLTFSTLTVSNMSPEDSSIYLCSVAKEGDYGYTFGSGTRLTVV.

The genes are TRBV6-1 and TRBJ1-1; D not certain. This CDR3 spans 15 amino acids. The V and J ends lost 3 bases and 1 base respectively, with 12 bases between them. Germline V gives CDR1 MNHNS, CDR2 SASEGT. The CDR3 DNA reads as TGTGCCAGCAGTGACCCAAAAGAGGGGAACACTGAAGCTTTCTTT. Translating it yields CASSDPKEGNTEAFF.

In this sample, this clonotype turned up many times. The chain carries TRBV7-6 and TRBJ2-1; D not certain. The CDR3 is 14 amino acids. Looked up from germline, CDR1 is SGHVS and CDR2 is FNYEAQ. Between the trimmed V and J ends, which lost 6 bases and 4 bases, there was a span of 13 bases. The CDR3 nucleotides read TGTGCCAGCAGTTTCGGTGAGGAATACAATGAGCAGTTCTTC. This gives the protein CASSFGEEYNEQFF.

As for this clonotype: Compared with germline, one end of the junction differs, possibly owing to a read error. This chain uses TRBV7-8 with TRBJ2-5; possibly TRBD1 or TRBD2 for D (5 bases each). Germline values: CDR1 SGHVS, CDR2 FQNEAQ. The CDR3 has 14 residues. Here the CDR3 reads CANSLRDEGETQYF. The CDR3 DNA reads as TGTGCCAACAGCTTAAGGGACGAGGGAGAGACCCAGTACTTC.

This clonotype was found many times. The chain recombines TRBV6-5 with TRBJ1-5, with D unclear. The CDR3 contains 16 residues. The V and J ends lost 6 bases and 0 bases respectively, with 15 bases between them. Germline CDR1 MNHEY, CDR2 SVGAGI. The CDR3 loop is CASSLDGPYSNQPQHF. CDR3 coding DNA: TGTGCCAGCAGCCTCGATGGACCTTATAGCAATCAGCCCCAGCATTTT.

Comments on this clonotype: A much larger clone sits a single nucleotide away, making a read error possible. The final CDR3 position lacks the conserved phenylalanine or tryptophan, pointing to a likely read error. The chain joins TRBV28 to TRBJ1-1; 8 bases fit TRBD1. Germline CDR1 reads MDHEN; CDR2 reads SYDVKM. The trim removed 5 bases at V and 1 base at J, leaving 9 bases unmatched. The CDR3 totals 16 residues. CDR3 in amino acids: CASSPIGQGENTEAFL. The CDR3 nucleotides read TGTGCCAGCAGTCCTATCGGACAGGGAGAGAACACTGAAGCTTTCTTA.

This clonotype was observed many times. The chain has TRBV7-9 and TRBJ2-7; D ambiguous. The CDR3 contains 16 residues. Germline V lookup: CDR1 SEHNR, CDR2 FQNEAQ (reference sequence). V gave up 4 bases and J gave up 2 bases, with 18 bases separating them. CDR3 sequence: CASSSLSDASPYEQYV. CDR3 bases: TGTGCCAGCAGCTCACTCTCCGACGCATCGCCCTACGAGCAGTACGTC.

This clonotype came up a few times. The gene calls are TRBV4-1 and TRBJ2-6; D perhaps matches TRBD1 (6 bases). The germline CDR1 and CDR2 sequences are MGHRA and YSYEKL. The germline V and J ends were trimmed by 10 bases and 5 bases, with 15 bases remaining between them. This CDR3 spans 14 amino acids. In DNA, the CDR3 is TGCGCCACCCACGCAGGGGATCGGGCCAACGTCCTGACTTTC. Its protein is CATHAGDRANVLTF.

This clonotype was seen repeatedly, ten times or more. V and J are TRBV10-3 and TRBJ2-1, with a weak D call TRBD1 (5 bases). Germline values: CDR1 ENHRY, CDR2 SYGVKD. V lost 8 bases, J lost 6 bases, and 11 bases lay in between. This CDR3 region has 12 residues. The CDR3 loop reads CAIAQEINEQFF. As DNA, the CDR3 is TGTGCCATCGCACAGGAGATCAATGAGCAGTTCTTC.

The table lists this clonotype with a few counts. This chain connects TRBV12-3 or TRBV12-4 to TRBJ2-5; no reliable D call. The CDR3 loop spans 14 amino acids. Trimming took 5 bases from V and 2 from J, leaving 12 bases between them. Here the CDR3 reads CASSPSNAQETQYF. The CDR3 DNA follows: TGTGCCAGCAGTCCTAGTAACGCTCAAGAGACCCAGTACTTC.

This clonotype was recorded many times. J is TRBJ2-1 and V is TRBV3-1; tentatively, D is TRBD2 (5 bases). The V gene lost 0 bases and the J gene lost 9 bases, with 12 bases spanning the gap. The CDR3 runs to 14 residues. CDR1 is LGHDT and CDR2 is YNNKEL in the germline V gene (reference sequence). Here the CDR3 reads CASSQDFARGEQFF. As DNA, the CDR3 is TGTGCCAGCAGCCAAGATTTCGCTCGGGGTGAGCAGTTCTTC.

The chain is built from TRBV12-3 or TRBV12-4 and TRBJ1-1, with D hard to call. V gave up 3 bases and J gave up 1 base, with 12 bases separating them. The CDR3 is made up of 15 amino acids. The CDR3 spells CASSFRDFPNTEAFF. CDR3 DNA: TGTGCCAGCAGTTTCCGGGATTTCCCGAACACTGAAGCTTTCTTT.

The rearrangement uses TRBV20-1 and TRBJ2-3; D gene unclear. The germline V gene has CDR1 DFQATT and CDR2 SNEGSKA (reference sequence). The V gene lost 6 bases and the J gene lost 5 bases, with 12 bases spanning the gap. CDR3 size: 12 residues. The CDR3 reads CSARTARDTQYF. CDR3 DNA sequence: TGCAGTGCACGCACGGCCAGAGATACGCAGTATTTT.

This chain joins TRBV28 and TRBJ1-4, with D perhaps matching TRBD1 (6 bases). Germline CDR1 reads MDHEN; CDR2 reads SYDVKM. The CDR3 is made up of 15 amino acids. With 6 bases removed from V and 2 bases from J, the gap between germline ends came to 13 bases. Here the CDR3 DNA reads TGTGCCAGCAGCCGAAGGACAGCCACTAATGAAAAACTGTTTTTT. Protein product: CASSRRTATNEKLFF. The whole variable domain, filled in from reference TRBV28 and TRBJ1-4, reads DVKVTQSSRYLVKRTGEKVFLECVQDMDHENMFWYRQDPGLGLRLIYFSYDVKMKEKGDIPEGYSVSREKKERFSLILESASTNQTSMYLCASSRRTATNEKLFFGSGTQLSVL.

This chain uses TRBV2 with TRBJ2-5, with D possibly TRBD2 on 6 matching bases. The CDR3 is 16 amino acids. The germline V and J ends were trimmed by 5 bases and 7 bases, with 23 bases remaining between them. In germline, CDR1 is SNHLY, CDR2 FYNNEI. Here the CDR3 DNA reads TGTGCCAGCAGTTCGTTAACGGGAGTTCAAGAGTGGACCCAGTACTTC. Its protein is CASSSLTGVQEWTQYF.

Regarding this clonotype: Given a much more abundant clone one base away, this may be a read error. The gene calls are TRBV7-6 and TRBJ2-5; D not certain. V lost 0 bases and J 1 base, leaving 15 bases between the germline ends. CDR1 is SGHVS and CDR2 is FNYEAQ in the germline V gene. The CDR3 consists of 17 residues. The CDR3 protein is CASSLAARWEGQETQYF. The CDR3 nucleotides read TGTGCCAGCAGCTTAGCGGCTCGGTGGGAAGGCCAAGAGACCCAGTACTTC.

This clonotype was observed a few times. The chain is built from TRBV14 and TRBJ2-1; D is tentatively TRBD1 or TRBD2 (5 bases each). From germline, CDR1 is SGHDN and CDR2 FVKESK. Between the trimmed V and J ends, which lost 8 bases and 4 bases, there was a span of 15 bases. The CDR3 sequence is 14 residues long. The CDR3 loop reads CASEEMGPYNEQFF. CDR3 DNA: TGTGCCAGCGAAGAAATGGGACCGTACAATGAGCAGTTCTTC.

Here the CDR3 reads CASSFPRGDSPTSGGLSYNEQFF. The CDR3 DNA sequence: TGTGCCAGCAGTTTCCCCCGTGGAGATTCCCCGACTAGCGGGGGCCTCTCCTACAATGAGCAGTTCTTC. The chain is built from TRBV28 and TRBJ2-1, with 12 bases lining up with TRBD2. The V segment lost 3 bases and the J segment 0 bases; nucleotides outside the gene matches: 21. Germline CDR1 is MDHEN and CDR2 is SYDVKM. The CDR3 runs to 23 residues. Using reference TRBV28 and TRBJ2-1 for the parts outside the CDR3, the full variable domain is DVKVTQSSRYLVKRTGEKVFLECVQDMDHENMFWYRQDPGLGLRLIYFSYDVKMKEKGDIPEGYSVSREKKERFSLILESASTNQTSMYLCASSFPRGDSPTSGGLSYNEQFFGPGTRLTVL.

This clonotype was seen a few times. The chain is built from TRBV20-1 and TRBJ2-2; no firm D call. Trimming cost V 7 bases and J 6 bases, with 18 bases left between them. Germline CDR1 reads DFQATT; CDR2 reads SNEGSKA (reference sequence). The CDR3 has 14 residues. DNA for the CDR3: TGCAGTGTCAAGGACGCATTAGTCGCCGGGGAGCTGTTTTTT. As protein: CSVKDALVAGELFF.

This rearrangement joins TRBV14 to TRBJ2-7; 7 bases agree with TRBD1. Germline CDR1 is SGHDN and CDR2 is FVKESK. The CDR3 contains 14 residues. Trimming cost V 3 bases and J 3 bases; bases outside gene matches: 5. This CDR3 reads CASSHLGGNYEQYF. CDR3 bases: TGTGCCAGCAGCCACCTAGGGGGCAACTACGAGCAGTACTTC.